The 32 T cell receptor beta chains listed next were all sequenced from one sample in a study of blood T cell repertoires in COVID-19. The table came from immunoSEQ multiplex PCR; TCRdb's copy has only in-frame clones and leaves some out. The profile covers roughly 200,000 clones, with approximately 81% appearing a single time and roughly 20% taken by the ten largest. Specimen: peripheral blood. The receptors were sampled from a human donor in a cohort sampled during active COVID-19.

This clone occurred once. The rearrangement uses TRBV12-3 or TRBV12-4 and TRBJ1-1; 7 nucleotides align to TRBD1. This CDR3 is 12 amino acids long. The V and J ends lost 6 bases and 7 bases, in that order; junction bases with no gene match: 5. The CDR3 DNA reads as TGTGCCAGCAGCCAGACAGGGTTTGAAGCTTTCTTT. Translating it yields CASSQTGFEAFF.

The CDR3 DNA reads TGTGCCTGGAAAAGGACTTTCACTGAAGCTTTCTTT. Translating it yields CAWKRTFTEAFF. The V and J genes are TRBV30 and TRBJ1-1; the D is unclear. There are 12 residues in the CDR3. Trimming removed 4 bases at V and 4 bases at J, with 10 bases between. Germline CDR1 and CDR2: GTSNPN and SVGIG (reference sequence).

The chain recombines TRBV29-1 with TRBJ2-3; TRBD1 is a possible D gene (6 bases). Trimming shortened V by 6 bases and J by 0 bases, and 10 bases separated the two germline ends. Per the germline V gene, CDR1 is SQVTM and CDR2 is ANQGSEA. The length of the CDR3 is 13 residues. The CDR3 loop is CSVGTSSTDTQYF. CDR3 coding DNA: TGCAGCGTCGGGACAAGTAGCACAGATACGCAGTATTTT.

This chain links TRBV13 with TRBJ1-6, with 8 nucleotides matching TRBD1. The CDR3 extends over 15 amino acids. In germline, CDR1 is PRHDT, CDR2 FYEKMQ (reference sequence). J gave up 5 bases and V 5 bases, and 5 bases lay outside the gene matches. CDR3 region: CASSARDRHNSPLHF. The CDR3 coding sequence is TGTGCCAGCAGCGCCCGGGACAGGCATAATTCACCCCTCCACTTT.

The genes are TRBV2 and TRBJ1-3, with D unclear. The germline CDR1 and CDR2 sequences are SNHLY and FYNNEI. This CDR3 region has 13 residues. V lost 10 bases to trimming and J lost 3 bases, with 13 bases between them. In nucleotides, the CDR3 is TGTGCCATCGGCGTGGGGAGTGGAAACACCATATATTTT. It specifies CAIGVGSGNTIYF.

V gene TRBV18 combines with J gene TRBJ2-1; TRBD1 matches 10 bases. CDR1 is KGHSH and CDR2 is LQKENI in the germline V gene. The junction had 8 bases not matched to a gene; V was cut back by 2 bases and J by 4 bases. The CDR3 sequence is 17 residues long. The CDR3 reads CASSPSPTGGQYNEQFF. The CDR3 DNA sequence: TGTGCCAGCTCACCATCCCCGACAGGGGGCCAATACAATGAGCAGTTCTTC.

The CDR3 sequence is CASSHPAGGHEQYF. The CDR3 coding sequence is TGTGCCAGCAGCCATCCAGCGGGAGGTCACGAGCAGTACTTC. This chain connects TRBV5-5 to TRBJ2-7; TRBD2 agrees at 9 bases. Trimming at V came to 4 bases and at J to 5 bases, leaving 7 bases not matched to a gene. This CDR3 spans 14 amino acids. From germline, CDR1 is SGHKS and CDR2 YYEKEE (reference sequence). The full variable domain, in which reference TRBV5-5 and TRBJ2-7 provide the parts outside the CDR3, is DAGVTQSPTHLIKTRGQQVTLRCSPISGHKSVSWYQQVLGQGPQFIFQYYEKEERGRGNFPDRFSARQFPNYSSELNVNALLLGDSALYLCASSHPAGGHEQYFGPGTRLTVT.

This clone occurred a few times. This chain uses TRBV14 with TRBJ2-2, with TRBD2 as a possible D gene (5 bases). CDR1 SGHDN and CDR2 FVKESK come from the germline V gene. The CDR3 is made up of 19 amino acids. Trimming stripped 0 bases from V and 4 bases from J, with 21 bases between. The CDR3 reads CASSQDPTGVRSSTGELFF. CDR3 in DNA: TGTGCCAGCAGCCAAGATCCCACCGGGGTGCGCTCTTCCACCGGGGAGCTGTTTTTT.

V gene TRBV4-1 combines with J gene TRBJ2-1; TRBD1 matches 8 bases. The CDR3 is 15 amino acids. V lost 4 bases and J lost 4; bases outside the gene matches: 6. Germline V gene sequence: CDR1 MGHRA, CDR2 YSYEKL. CDR3 in amino acids: CASSPGTGPYNEQFF. The CDR3 DNA follows: TGCGCCAGCAGCCCCGGGACAGGCCCTTACAATGAGCAGTTCTTC.

V gene TRBV3-1 (or the pseudogene TRBV3-2) combines with J gene TRBJ2-2; 7 bases are a match to TRBD2. The CDR3 is 16 residues long. V dropped 2 bases and J dropped 5; count of bases not matched to a gene: 8. CDR1 is LGHDT, CDR2 YNNKEL, per germline (reference sequence). The CDR3 region has the DNA TGTGCCAGCAGCCAAATCGCGGGAGACCGGACCGGGGAGCTGTTTTTT. Translating gives CASSQIAGDRTGELFF.

This clone was observed a single time. This chain uses TRBV2 with TRBJ2-7; TRBD1 matches at 11 bases. CDR3 length: 15 residues. Trimming cost V 0 bases and J 6 bases; bases outside gene matches: 4. Germline V gives CDR1 SNHLY, CDR2 FYNNEI. Written as DNA, the CDR3 is TGTGCCAGCAGTGAAGCGCGGGACAGGGGGAGCGAGCAGTACGTC. Protein sequence: CASSEARDRGSEQYV.

A few counts support this clone. This chain uses TRBV7-8 with TRBJ1-2, with 8 bases identical to TRBD1. With 5 bases clipped from V and 5 bases from J, the junction kept 4 bases outside the gene matches. Germline values: CDR1 SGHVS, CDR2 FQNEAQ. This CDR3 has 13 residues. In DNA, the CDR3 is TGTGCCAGCAGCCTGGACAGGGAATATGGCTACACCTTC. Protein: CASSLDREYGYTF. Full variable domain (remainder filled in from reference TRBV7-8 and TRBJ1-2): GAGVSQSPRYKVAKRGQDVALRCDPISGHVSLFWYQQALGQGPEFLTYFQNEAQLDKSGLPSDRFFAERPEGSVSTLKIQRTQQEDSAVYLCASSLDREYGYTFGSGTRLTVV.

This sequence joins TRBV20-1 and TRBJ1-1; no firm D call. Trimming took 3 bases from V and 10 from J, leaving 12 bases between them. The CDR3 is 11 residues long. Germline loops: CDR1 DFQATT, CDR2 SNEGSKA (reference sequence). The CDR3 region is CSASVGGRAFF. CDR3 nucleotide sequence: TGCAGTGCTAGCGTAGGAGGGCGAGCTTTCTTT.

This clone has only a few counts. One junction end disagrees with the germline gene, perhaps due to a read error. The V and J genes are TRBV7-7 and TRBJ2-1; 8 bases agree with TRBD2. Germline assignment: CDR1 SSHAT and CDR2 FNYEAQ (reference sequence). CDR3 length: 13 amino acids. As DNA, the CDR3 is TGTGCTAGCAGCTTATCTCGGGAGGGCGAGCAGTTCTTC. Translation gives CASSLSREGEQFF.

V gene TRBV19 combines with J gene TRBJ2-6; the match to TRBD1 covers 8 bases. CDR3 length: 17 amino acids. Germline loops: CDR1 LNHDA, CDR2 SQIVND (reference sequence). Losses at the gene ends were 4 bases for V and 4 bases for J; bases not matched to a gene: 9. In DNA form, the CDR3 reads TGTGCCAGTAGTACAGGGGGCGCTTCCGCCGGGGCCAACGTCCTGACTTTC. Translating gives CASSTGGASAGANVLTF.

The chain links TRBV27 to TRBJ1-6; 10 bases line up with TRBD1. V lost 6 bases to trimming and J lost 10 bases; unmatched junction nucleotides: 6. The V gene's germline CDR1 is MNHEY and CDR2 SMNVEV (reference sequence). The CDR3 covers 14 residues. The CDR3 nucleotides read TGTGCCAGCAGGACGGGACAGGGGAGGTCACCCCTCCACTTT. Translating gives CASRTGQGRSPLHF.

This clone was recorded a few times. The chain carries TRBV6-2 or TRBV6-3 and TRBJ1-6, with no clear D. Germline V gene data show CDR1 as MNHEY and CDR2 as SVGEGT. V was pared by 4 bases and J by 7 bases, with 17 bases between. This CDR3 has 16 amino acids. CDR3 residues: CASSFRTRYLNSPLHF. CDR3 nucleotide sequence: TGTGCCAGCAGTTTTCGAACGCGTTACTTAAATTCACCCCTCCACTTT.

This clone occurred a few times. This chain links TRBV5-4 with TRBJ2-1; 8 positions match TRBD1. The CDR3 length is 15 residues. J lost 3 bases, V lost 3 bases, and 5 bases had no gene match. Germline CDR1 reads SGHNT; CDR2 reads YYREEE (reference sequence). The CDR3 DNA follows: TGTGCCAGCAGCTCGGGGACAGGCGGCTACAATGAGCAGTTCTTC. Translation: CASSSGTGGYNEQFF.

J is TRBJ2-2 and V is TRBV12-5, with 8 positions matching TRBD2. The J segment lost 4 bases and the V segment lost 4 bases, leaving 8 bases of the junction unmatched. The V gene's germline CDR1 is LGHNT and CDR2 FRNRAP. This CDR3 is built from 16 residues. The CDR3 region has the DNA TGTGCTAGTGGTTCCATAGCGGGGAGGGGCACCGGGGAGCTGTTTTTT. Its protein product is CASGSIAGRGTGELFF. Full variable domain (outside the CDR3, taken from reference TRBV12-5 and TRBJ2-2): DARVTQTPRHKVTEMGQEVTMRCQPILGHNTVFWYRQTMMQGLELLAYFRNRAPLDDSGMPKDRFSAEMPDATLATLKIQPSEPRDSAVYFCASGSIAGRGTGELFFGEGSRLTVL.

The rearrangement links TRBV3-1 (or the pseudogene TRBV3-2) to TRBJ2-7, with 8 bases fitting TRBD1. Germline V gene sequence: CDR1 LGHDT, CDR2 YNNKEL (reference sequence). This CDR3 region has 16 residues. The V segment lost 3 bases and the J segment 5 bases; nucleotides outside the gene matches: 12. Written as DNA, the CDR3 is TGTGCCAGCAGCCACGGGATCAGGGGGCTCGGGAACGAGCAGTACGTC. It yields the protein CASSHGIRGLGNEQYV.

The rearrangement links TRBV24-1 to TRBJ1-3, with D unresolved. V lost 7 bases, J lost 2 bases, and 8 bases lay in between. The CDR3 totals 13 residues. Germline assignment: CDR1 KGHDR and CDR2 SFDVKD. The CDR3 DNA sequence: TGTGCCACCAGCCGGGGAGCTGGAAACACCATATATTTT. Encoded protein: CATSRGAGNTIYF.

The chain joins TRBV9 to TRBJ2-2; a weak D match, TRBD1 (6 bases). Trimming took off 3 bases at V and 0 bases at J, with 12 bases between the two ends. The CDR3 is 16 residues long. CDR1 and CDR2 from the germline V gene are SGDLS and YYNGEE. The CDR3 nucleotides are TGTGCCAGCAGCGCAGACAGGTCATCGAACACCGGGGAGCTGTTTTTT. This gives the protein CASSADRSSNTGELFF.

The chain has TRBV9 and TRBJ2-1, with 7 bases matching TRBD2. Germline lookup yields CDR1 SGDLS and CDR2 YYNGEE. The CDR3 contains 15 residues. V shed 3 bases, J shed 8 bases, and the junction held 11 bases outside the gene matches. The CDR3 loop reads CASSGGEGTIDEQFF. DNA for the CDR3: TGTGCCAGCAGCGGAGGAGAGGGGACTATCGATGAGCAGTTCTTC.

This clone was found many times. The CDR3 DNA follows: TGTGCCAGCAGTAAAACAAATTCACCCCTCCACTTT. Protein: CASSKTNSPLHF. This chain connects TRBV28 to TRBJ1-6; no clear D. From germline, CDR1 is MDHEN and CDR2 SYDVKM. The CDR3 has 12 amino acids. The V end lost 5 bases, the J end lost 7 bases, and 6 bases lay between the germline ends.

The V and J genes are TRBV5-1 and TRBJ1-2; D unresolved. The CDR3 spans 13 residues. Germline CDR1 and CDR2: SGHRS and YFSETQ. The V end lost 0 bases, the J end lost 4 bases, and 7 bases lay between the germline ends. CDR3 DNA sequence: TGCGCCAGCAGCTTGGACAGTGTCTATGGCTACACCTTC. Translated, it gives CASSLDSVYGYTF. The full variable domain, with the rest looked up from reference TRBV5-1 and TRBJ1-2, is KAGVTQTPRYLIKTRGQQVTLSCSPISGHRSVSWYQQTPGQGLQFLFEYFSETQRNKGNFPGRFSGRQFSNSRSEMNVSTLELGDSALYLCASSLDSVYGYTFGSGTRLTVV.

This clone was detected ten times or more. The rearrangement uses TRBV5-1 and TRBJ1-3; no reliable D call. The V gene's germline CDR1 is SGHRS and CDR2 YFSETQ. The CDR3 length is 15 residues. The V and J ends lost 0 bases and 0 bases respectively, with 7 bases between them. CDR3 sequence reads: CASSLAASSGNTIYF. The CDR3 nucleotides are TGCGCCAGCAGCTTGGCTGCGAGCTCTGGAAACACCATATATTTT.

The chain carries TRBV7-2 and TRBJ2-3, with D possibly TRBD1 on 5 matching bases. Germline V CDR1 and CDR2: SGHTA, FQGNSA. The CDR3 extends over 15 amino acids. The germline V and J ends were trimmed by 3 bases and 5 bases, with 15 bases remaining between them. CDR3 protein: CASSLQAGWIDTQYF. The CDR3 nucleotides read TGTGCCAGCAGCTTGCAAGCAGGGTGGATAGATACGCAGTATTTT.

The chain joins TRBV4-1 to TRBJ1-4, with D possibly being TRBD1 (6 bases). The germline V and J ends were trimmed by 4 bases and 0 bases, with 12 bases remaining between them. The CDR3 contains 16 residues. Germline V CDR1 and CDR2: MGHRA, YSYEKL. CDR3 DNA sequence: TGCGCCAGCAGCCTTACCGGGACACCAACTAATGAAAAACTGTTTTTT. Translating it yields CASSLTGTPTNEKLFF.

The chain's CDR3 is CASSRDRGQNTGELFF. In DNA, the CDR3 is TGTGCCAGCAGCAGGGACAGGGGCCAGAACACCGGGGAGCTGTTTTTT. V and J are TRBV5-6 and TRBJ2-2; 10 bases match TRBD1. The CDR3 extends over 16 amino acids. In germline, CDR1 is SGHDT, CDR2 YYEEEE. Trimming at V came to 4 bases and at J to 1 base, leaving 4 bases not matched to a gene.

The J gene is TRBJ1-2, the V gene TRBV6-5; no clear D gene. Trimming removed 5 bases from V and 6 bases from J, with 4 bases in between. The CDR3 has 10 residues. Per germline, CDR1 MNHEY and CDR2 SVGAGI. CDR3 region: CASSTDGYTF. The CDR3 coding sequence is TGTGCCAGCAGTACGGATGGCTACACCTTC.

V is TRBV19 and J is TRBJ2-2; D remains ambiguous. This CDR3 spans 14 amino acids. Germline CDR1 and CDR2: LNHDA and SQIVND (reference sequence). V lost 7 bases to trimming and J lost 3 bases, with 12 bases between them. The CDR3 sequence is CASTPRLYTGELFF. CDR3 DNA sequence: TGTGCCAGTACCCCCCGTCTCTACACCGGGGAGCTGTTTTTT.

The rearrangement joins TRBV12-3 or TRBV12-4 to TRBJ2-7; no reliable D call. The V end lost 3 bases, the J end lost 3 bases, and 9 bases lay between the germline ends. The CDR3 runs to 13 residues. CDR3 coding DNA: TGTGCCAGCAGTTTGACTGGAAACTACGAGCAGTACTTC. It specifies CASSLTGNYEQYF.